This T cell receptor beta chain was observed in a study of T-cell memory formation after mild COVID-19. On the study more broadly: TCR clusters were largely donor specific.

Study results and limitations: There were some responding clones in pre-infection memory, which suggested that cross-reactive memory had joined.

Each CDR3 protein gets one entry after TCRdb re-called the 5' RACE reads with MiXCR. Among 100,000 or so distinct CDR3 sequences listed, roughly 11% were seen once. This clonotype has just a few counts. Its matching antigen is unknown. This TCR came from a man younger than 35 who had mild COVID-19 (a few samples of this study predate the infection). Cell type and time point are not known. Input material: PBMCs or a T cell subset sorted from them (not recorded which).

The CDR3 nucleotides are TGTGCCAGCAGCTTAGCGCAGGCATCCAATGAGCAGTTCTTC. It specifies CASSLAQASNEQFF. The chain recombines TRBV7-9 with TRBJ2-1; D remains unclear. The length of the CDR3 is 14 residues. V shed 0 bases and J shed 6 bases, with 9 bases lying between them. Germline CDR1 reads SEHNR; CDR2 reads FQNEAQ (reference sequence).